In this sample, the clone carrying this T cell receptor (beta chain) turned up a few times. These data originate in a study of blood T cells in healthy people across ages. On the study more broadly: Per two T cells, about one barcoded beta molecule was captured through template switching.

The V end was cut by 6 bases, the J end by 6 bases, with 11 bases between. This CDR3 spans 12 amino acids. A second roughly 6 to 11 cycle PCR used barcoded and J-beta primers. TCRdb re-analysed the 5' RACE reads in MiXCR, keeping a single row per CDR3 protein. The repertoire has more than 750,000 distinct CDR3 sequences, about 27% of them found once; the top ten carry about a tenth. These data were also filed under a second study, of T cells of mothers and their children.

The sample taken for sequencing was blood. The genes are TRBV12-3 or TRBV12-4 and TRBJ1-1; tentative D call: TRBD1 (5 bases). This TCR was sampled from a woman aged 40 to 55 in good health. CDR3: CASRGVPAEAFF. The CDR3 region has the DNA TGTGCCAGCAGGGGGGTTCCCGCTGAAGCTTTCTTT.